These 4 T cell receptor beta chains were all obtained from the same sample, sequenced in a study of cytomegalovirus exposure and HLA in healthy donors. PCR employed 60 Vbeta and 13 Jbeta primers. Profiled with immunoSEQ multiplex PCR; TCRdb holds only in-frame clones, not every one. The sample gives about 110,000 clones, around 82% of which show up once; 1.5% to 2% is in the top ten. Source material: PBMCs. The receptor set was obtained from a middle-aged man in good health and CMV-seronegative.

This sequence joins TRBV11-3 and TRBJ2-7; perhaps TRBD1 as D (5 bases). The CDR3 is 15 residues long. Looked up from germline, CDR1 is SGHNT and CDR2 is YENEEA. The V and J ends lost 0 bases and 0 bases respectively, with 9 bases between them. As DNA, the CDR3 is TGTGCCAGCAGCTTAGACAGGGCCATCTCCTACGAGCAGTACGTC. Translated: CASSLDRAISYEQYV.

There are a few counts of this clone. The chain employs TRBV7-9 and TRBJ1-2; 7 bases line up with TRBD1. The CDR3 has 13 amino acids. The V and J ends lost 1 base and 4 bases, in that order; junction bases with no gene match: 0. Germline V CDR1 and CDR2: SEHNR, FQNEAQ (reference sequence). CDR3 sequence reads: CASSLGDSYGYTF. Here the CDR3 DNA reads TGTGCCAGCAGCTTAGGGGACAGCTATGGCTACACCTTC.

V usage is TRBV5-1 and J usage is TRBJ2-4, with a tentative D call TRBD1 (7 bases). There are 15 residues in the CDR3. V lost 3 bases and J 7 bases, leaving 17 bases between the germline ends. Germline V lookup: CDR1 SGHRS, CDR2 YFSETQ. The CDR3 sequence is CASSSSTPGGNIQYF. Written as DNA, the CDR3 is TGCGCCAGCAGCTCATCTACTCCAGGGGGGAACATTCAGTACTTC. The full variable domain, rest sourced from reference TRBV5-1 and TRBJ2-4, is KAGVTQTPRYLIKTRGQQVTLSCSPISGHRSVSWYQQTPGQGLQFLFEYFSETQRNKGNFPGRFSGRQFSNSRSEMNVSTLELGDSALYLCASSSSTPGGNIQYFGAGTRLSVL.

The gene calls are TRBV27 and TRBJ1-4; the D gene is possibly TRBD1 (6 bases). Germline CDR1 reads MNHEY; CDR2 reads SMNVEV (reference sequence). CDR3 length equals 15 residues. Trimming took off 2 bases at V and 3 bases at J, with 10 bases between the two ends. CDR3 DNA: TGTGCCAGCAGTTTAACGACAGGTGCTAATGAAAAACTGTTTTTT. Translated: CASSLTTGANEKLFF.